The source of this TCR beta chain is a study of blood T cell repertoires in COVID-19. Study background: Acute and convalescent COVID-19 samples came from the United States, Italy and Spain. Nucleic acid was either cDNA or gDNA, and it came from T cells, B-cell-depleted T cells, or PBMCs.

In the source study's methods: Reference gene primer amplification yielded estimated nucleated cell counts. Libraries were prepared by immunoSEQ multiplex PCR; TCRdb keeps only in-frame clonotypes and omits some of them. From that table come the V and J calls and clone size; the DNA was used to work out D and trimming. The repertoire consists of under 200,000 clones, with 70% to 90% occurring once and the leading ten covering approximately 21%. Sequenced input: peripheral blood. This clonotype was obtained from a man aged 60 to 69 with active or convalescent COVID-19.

CDR3 protein: CASSPEATAYNEQFF. CDR3 in DNA: TGTGCCAGCAGCCCTGAGGCGACCGCCTACAATGAGCAGTTCTTC. V and J are TRBV5-4 and TRBJ2-1; D remains ambiguous. V was trimmed by 4 bases and J by 2 bases, leaving 13 bases between them. Looked up from germline, CDR1 is SGHNT and CDR2 is YYREEE (reference sequence). This CDR3 comprises 15 residues.